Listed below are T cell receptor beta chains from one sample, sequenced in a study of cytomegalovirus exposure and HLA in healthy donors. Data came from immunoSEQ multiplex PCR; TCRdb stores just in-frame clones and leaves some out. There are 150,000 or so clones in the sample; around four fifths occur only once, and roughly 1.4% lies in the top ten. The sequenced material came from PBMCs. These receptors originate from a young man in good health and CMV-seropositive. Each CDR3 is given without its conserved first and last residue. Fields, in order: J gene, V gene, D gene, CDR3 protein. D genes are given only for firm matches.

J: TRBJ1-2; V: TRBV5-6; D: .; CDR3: ASSLNTYYGYT
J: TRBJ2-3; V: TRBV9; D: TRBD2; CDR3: ASSLRVGLDDTQY
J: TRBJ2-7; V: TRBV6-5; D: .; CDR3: ASTRAGLSYEQY
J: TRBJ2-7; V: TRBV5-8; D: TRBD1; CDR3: ASSLGTGPYEQY
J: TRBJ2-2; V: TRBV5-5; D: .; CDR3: ASSLFSNTGELF
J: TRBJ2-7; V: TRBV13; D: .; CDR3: ASSPRTVSYEQY
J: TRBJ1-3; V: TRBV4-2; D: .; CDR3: ASSQEPSTGGNTIY
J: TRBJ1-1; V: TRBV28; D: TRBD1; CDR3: ASRTGGRLNTEAF
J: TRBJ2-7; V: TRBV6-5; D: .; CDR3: ASSYSGQGYEQY
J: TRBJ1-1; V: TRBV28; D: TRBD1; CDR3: ASSSTGGTEAF
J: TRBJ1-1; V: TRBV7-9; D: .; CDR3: ASSLDRAGTEAF
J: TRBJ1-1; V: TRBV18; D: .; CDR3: ASSPGEMNTEAF
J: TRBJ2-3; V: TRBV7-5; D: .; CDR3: VRSHPGLAGSTDTQY
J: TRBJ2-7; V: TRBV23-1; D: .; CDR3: ASSQIDHSAGRGEQY
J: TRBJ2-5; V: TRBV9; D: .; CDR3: ASSSQGSRWETQY
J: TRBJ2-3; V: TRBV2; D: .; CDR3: ASSGDFFTDTQY
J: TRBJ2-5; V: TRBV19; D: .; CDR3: AGRAGVQETQY
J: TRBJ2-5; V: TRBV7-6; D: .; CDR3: ASSLWTGRGETQY
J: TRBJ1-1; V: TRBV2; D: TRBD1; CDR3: ASRETGGARFTEAF
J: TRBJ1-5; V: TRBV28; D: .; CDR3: ASLKSPTGNQPQH
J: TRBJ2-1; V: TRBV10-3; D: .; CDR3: AISEERREQF
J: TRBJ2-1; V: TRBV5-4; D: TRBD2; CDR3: ASSLIAGDNEQF
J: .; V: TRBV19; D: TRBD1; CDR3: ASKAGTGTYEQY
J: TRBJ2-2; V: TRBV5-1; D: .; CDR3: ASKQNTGELF
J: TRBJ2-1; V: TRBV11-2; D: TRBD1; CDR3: ASSLHQTGGLEQF
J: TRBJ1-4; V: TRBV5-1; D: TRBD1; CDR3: ASSAGQVGEKLF
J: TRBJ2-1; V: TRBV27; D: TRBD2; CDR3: ASSLLAGSIYNEQF
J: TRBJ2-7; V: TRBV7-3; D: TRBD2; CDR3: ASSFTGGEGEQY
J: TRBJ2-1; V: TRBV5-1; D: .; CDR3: ASSLGFSTSSYNEQF
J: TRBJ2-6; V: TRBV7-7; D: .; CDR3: ASSSLAVLT
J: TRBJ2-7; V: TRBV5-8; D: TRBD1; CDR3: ASSLYRGLTYEQY
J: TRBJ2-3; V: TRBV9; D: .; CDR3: ASSVSHSDTQY
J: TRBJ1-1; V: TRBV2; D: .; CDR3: ASSDGQNTEAF
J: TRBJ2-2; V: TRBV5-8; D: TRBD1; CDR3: ASIGWDRTLPNTGELF
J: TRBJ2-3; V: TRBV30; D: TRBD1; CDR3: AWRSRGHTDTQY
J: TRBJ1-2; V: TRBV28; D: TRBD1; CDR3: ASGQGGANYGYT
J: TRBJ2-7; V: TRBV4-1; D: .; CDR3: ASSLGTEQY
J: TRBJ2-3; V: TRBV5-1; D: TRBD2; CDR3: ASSSPPGLAEVRTDTQY
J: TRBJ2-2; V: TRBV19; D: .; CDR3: ASNIGGELF
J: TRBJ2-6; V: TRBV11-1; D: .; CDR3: ASTQTGANVLT